The clone carrying this T cell receptor (beta chain) was seen a few times. These data originate in a study of patients and donors after allogeneic stem cell transplantation. CDR1 and CDR2 from the germline V gene are MNHNY and SVGAGI (reference sequence). The CDR3 runs to 15 residues. V lost 0 bases to trimming and J lost 6 bases; unmatched junction nucleotides: 5. TCRdb re-called the RT-PCR reads through MiXCR, storing one row per CDR3 protein. Among fewer than 200,000 distinct CDR3 sequences listed, about 30% were seen once. This sequence joins TRBV6-6 and TRBJ1-2, with TRBD1 identical over 9 bases. Sequenced: blood, either unsorted or a sorted T cell fraction (not recorded which). The source of this sequence is a human donor who was either an allogeneic HSCT recipient or a stem cell or donor lymphocyte infusion donor (not recorded which). It is not recorded whose cells these are; they may come from a transplant donor. Here the CDR3 reads CASSYSITGGDGYTF. CDR3 sequence (DNA): TGTGCCAGCAGTTACTCGATTACAGGGGGCGATGGCTACACCTTC.